These T cell receptor beta chains were read from a single sample in a study of blood T cells in healthy people across ages. Each CDR3 protein gets one entry after TCRdb re-called the 5' RACE reads with MiXCR. The sample shows 1.5 million to 2 million distinct CDR3 sequences, about 31% of them seen only once. The sample consisted of blood. The receptor set was obtained from a woman aged 30 to 39 in good health. The CDR3 runs from the conserved cysteine through the conserved F or W. D genes are given only for firm matches. Clone size is not always given. Where it is, it says once, few, many or a class for expanded clones.

abundance	v_gene	j_gene	d_gene	CDR3aa	CDR3nt
-	TRBV20-1	TRBJ2-7	-	CSASGAVMYEQYF	TGCAGTGCTAGCGGGGCGGTGATGTACGAGCAGTACTTC
many	TRBV20-1	TRBJ2-7	TRBD1	CSARDIGQGTYEQYF	TGCAGTGCTAGAGATATCGGACAGGGGACCTACGAGCAGTACTTC
-	TRBV5-1	TRBJ2-5	-	CASSLARGEAQYF	TGCGCCAGCAGCTTGGCCCGGGGAGAGGCCCAGTACTTC
few	TRBV20-1	TRBJ2-3	TRBD2	CSARSASGPTDTQYF	TGCAGTGCTAGATCTGCTAGCGGGCCCACAGATACGCAGTATTTT
-	TRBV27	TRBJ2-2	TRBD1	CASSSGQGCGELFF	TGTGCCAGCAGTTCCGGACAGGGTTGCGGGGAGCTGTTTTTT
few	TRBV4-1	TRBJ1-6	TRBD1	CASSLQGGRSENSPLHF	TGCGCCAGCAGCCTCCAGGGGGGTCGATCTGAGAATTCACCCCTCCACTTT
-	TRBV6-1	TRBJ2-2	TRBD1	CASTKDRGNTGELFF	TGTGCCAGCACCAAGGACAGGGGAAACACCGGGGAGCTGTTTTTT
-	TRBV21-1	TRBJ2-3	-	CASSKARDRDSTDTQYF	TGTGCCAGCAGCAAAGCACGGGACAGGGATAGCACAGATACGCAGTATTTT
many	TRBV6-2/TRBV6-3	TRBJ2-1	TRBD2	CASSSGLADNEQFF	TGTGCCAGCAGCTCGGGACTAGCGGACAATGAGCAGTTCTTC
once	TRBV7-3	TRBJ2-5	TRBD1	CASNPQEDSTGGAGQETQYF	TGTGCCAGCAACCCACAGGAAGATTCAACAGGGGGCGCCGGCCAAGAGACCCAGTACTTC
many	TRBV27	TRBJ1-5	-	CASSRLGSNQPQHF	TGTGCCAGCAGCCGCCTGGGGTCCAATCAGCCCCAGCATTTT
-	TRBV7-9	TRBJ2-5	TRBD2	CASSMLAGGLETQYF	TGTGCCAGCAGCATGTTAGCGGGAGGGTTGGAGACCCAGTACTTC
-	TRBV20-1	TRBJ2-7	TRBD2	CSARAGTSGPYGQYF	TGCAGTGCTAGAGCCGGGACTAGCGGTCCCTACGGGCAGTACTTC
-	TRBV7-6	TRBJ2-1	TRBD2	CASSLERAGTSASNEQFF	TGTGCCAGCAGCTTAGAAAGAGCCGGGACTAGCGCGAGTAACGAGCAGTTCTTC
-	TRBV29-1	TRBJ1-1	-	CSVRGGMNAEAFF	TGCAGCGTTCGGGGGGGAATGAACGCTGAAGCTTTCTTT
few	TRBV21-1	TRBJ1-6	-	CASSKRRTGRNSPLHF	TGTGCCAGCAGCAAAAGACGGACAGGGCGGAATTCACCCCTCCACTTT
many	TRBV7-9	TRBJ2-5	-	CASSFLGETQYF	TGTGCCAGCAGCTTCCTGGGGGAGACCCAGTACTTC
few	TRBV7-8	TRBJ2-3	-	CASTTRKARTTDTQYF	TGTGCCAGCACCACCCGTAAGGCGAGAACCACAGATACGCAGTATTTT
-	TRBV29-1	TRBJ1-1	-	CSVEDWSTEAFF	TGCAGCGTTGAAGATTGGTCCACTGAAGCTTTCTTT
few	TRBV20-1	TRBJ2-7	-	CSAGAGLYEQYF	TGCAGTGCTGGCGCGGGGCTTTACGAGCAGTACTTC
many	TRBV29-1	TRBJ1-4	-	CGTPAGEKLFF	TGCGGGACGCCCGCGGGTGAAAAACTGTTTTTT
-	TRBV27	TRBJ1-2	-	CASRLRGSADGYTF	TGTGCCAGCAGGCTCAGGGGCTCAGCGGACGGCTACACCTTC
-	TRBV9	TRBJ1-1	-	CASSVGFTDTEAFF	TGTGCCAGCAGCGTGGGTTTTACGGACACTGAAGCTTTCTTT
-	TRBV4-2	TRBJ2-6	TRBD2	CASSQVPAGSGANVLTF	TGTGCCAGCAGCCAAGTCCCAGCGGGGTCTGGGGCCAACGTCCTGACTTTC
few	TRBV14	TRBJ2-1	-	CASNVRGNEQFF	TGTGCCAGCAACGTAAGGGGCAATGAGCAGTTCTTC
-	TRBV27	TRBJ2-3	-	CASSYAATFQDTQYF	TGTGCCAGCAGTTATGCCGCCACCTTCCAAGATACGCAGTATTTT
few	TRBV7-9	TRBJ2-3	-	CASSLTGTLFITDTQYF	TGTGCCAGCAGCCTAACCGGGACACTTTTCATCACAGATACGCAGTATTTT
-	TRBV13	TRBJ1-4	-	CASSTQGQPSEKLFF	TGTGCCAGCAGCACCCAGGGTCAGCCAAGTGAAAAACTGTTTTTT
few	TRBV20-1	TRBJ2-3	TRBD1	CSAMGQHTDTQYF	TGCAGTGCAATGGGACAGCACACAGATACGCAGTATTTT
-	TRBV7-2	TRBJ2-7	TRBD2	CASSLARGIAGEGAYEQYF	TGTGCCAGCAGCTTAGCAAGGGGGATAGCGGGAGAGGGGGCCTACGAGCAGTACTTC
-	TRBV28	TRBJ2-7	TRBD2	CASSTIGLASSSYEQYF	TGTGCCAGCAGTACAATAGGACTAGCGAGTAGCTCCTACGAGCAGTACTTC
few	TRBV11-1	TRBJ1-2	-	CASSLAGRGGYGYTF	TGTGCCAGCAGCTTAGCCGGGCGTGGGGGCTATGGCTACACCTTC
many	TRBV20-1	TRBJ2-7	-	CSARGLAYEQYF	TGCAGTGCTAGGGGCCTTGCCTACGAGCAGTACTTC
many	TRBV4-1	TRBJ1-2	-	CASSQEGPSPNYGYTF	TGCGCCAGCAGCCAAGAAGGGCCAAGCCCTAACTATGGCTACACCTTC
few	TRBV20-1	TRBJ2-1	-	CSAPTTDAWFGEQFF	TGCAGTGCTCCCACCACTGATGCCTGGTTTGGTGAGCAGTTCTTC
once	TRBV5-1	TRBJ2-2	-	CASRYTGELFF	TGCGCCAGCAGATACACCGGGGAGCTGTTTTTT
many	TRBV4-2	TRBJ1-2	TRBD1	CASSQDQGQGANYGYTF	TGTGCCAGCAGCCAAGATCAGGGACAGGGGGCTAACTATGGCTACACCTTC
few	TRBV29-1	TRBJ1-1	-	CSVSDTEAFF	TGCAGCGTGAGCGACACTGAAGCTTTCTTT
few	TRBV7-3	TRBJ2-1	-	CASSLNGQSYNEQFF	TGTGCCAGCAGCTTAAACGGCCAGTCCTACAATGAGCAGTTCTTC
-	TRBV30	TRBJ2-5	-	CAWSVFFGETQYF	TGTGCCTGGAGTGTTTTCTTTGGGGAGACCCAGTACTTC
-	TRBV9	TRBJ2-5	-	CASSGSSPTSGETQYF	TGTGCCAGCAGCGGCAGCAGCCCAACAAGTGGCGAGACCCAGTACTTC
-	TRBV3-1	TRBJ2-7	-	CASSQRVYEQYF	TGTGCCAGCAGCCAGAGAGTCTACGAGCAGTACTTC